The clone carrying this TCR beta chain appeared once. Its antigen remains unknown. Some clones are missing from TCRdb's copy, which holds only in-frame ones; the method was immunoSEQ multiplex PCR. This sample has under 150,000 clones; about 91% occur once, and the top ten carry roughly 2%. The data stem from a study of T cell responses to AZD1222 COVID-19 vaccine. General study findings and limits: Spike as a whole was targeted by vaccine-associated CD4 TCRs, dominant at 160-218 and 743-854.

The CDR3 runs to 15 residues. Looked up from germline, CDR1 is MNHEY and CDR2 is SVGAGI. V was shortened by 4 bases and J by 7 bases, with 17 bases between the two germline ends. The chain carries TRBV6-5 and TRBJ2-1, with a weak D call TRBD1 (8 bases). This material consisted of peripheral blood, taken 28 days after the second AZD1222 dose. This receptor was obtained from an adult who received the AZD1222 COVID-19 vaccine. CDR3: CASSFTGGGKNEQFF. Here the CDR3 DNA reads TGTGCCAGCAGTTTTACAGGGGGGGGTAAAAATGAGCAGTTCTTC.